This T cell receptor beta chain was profiled in a study of cytomegalovirus exposure and HLA in healthy donors. Study observations and caveats: Upon later analysis, HLA-associated TCR beta chains proved more clonally expanded than other, equally common chains. The study recorded more than 150 TCR beta chains that were cytomegalovirus-associated. A later analysis found TCR association rates differed by HLA locus, highest for DRB1 and lowest for HLA-C. Earlier analysis found most TCR beta V segments productive about 90% or about 30% of the time.

This clone has only a few counts. Its antigen is unidentified. 13 Jbeta primers and 60 Vbeta primers were used for the PCR. The table came from immunoSEQ multiplex PCR; TCRdb's copy has only in-frame clones and leaves some out. The sample carries about 98,000 clones, about 74% recorded once. Looked up from germline, CDR1 is SGHKS and CDR2 is YYEKEE (reference sequence). V was clipped by 3 bases and J by 6 bases, with 21 bases between them. This CDR3 region has 16 residues. The sample consisted of PBMCs. This chain connects TRBV5-5 to TRBJ1-1; perhaps TRBD1 as D (5 bases). The clonotype comes from a male donor in good health and CMV-seronegative. Written as DNA, the CDR3 is TGTGCCAGCAGCTACCGGGGGGGGTCCCTGGATGCTGAAGCTTTCTTT. It yields the protein CASSYRGGSLDAEAFF.